This TCR beta chain derives from a study of early T cells in non-severe SARS-CoV-2 infection. Study summary: Alpha and beta chains were unpaired, from unsorted whole-blood bulk RNA.

Separate cDNA molecules each had unique molecular identifiers attached to them. TCRdb re-called the 5' RACE reads through MiXCR, storing one row per CDR3 protein. This sample yields approximately 77,000 distinct CDR3 sequences, of which roughly 12% are seen a single time; about 3.5% belongs to the top ten. Unmatched junction bases numbered 11, after V lost 4 bases and J lost 5 bases. The CDR3 is 16 residues long. Study results and caveats: Clonotype matching in VDJdb favored anti-spike CD8 responses and did not capture private and CD4 specificities.

As to this clonotype: The antigen remains undetermined.

The rearrangement joins TRBV12-3 or TRBV12-4 to TRBJ2-1; 7 bases are shared with TRBD2. The material sequenced was whole blood. The receptor comes from an adult who was a healthcare worker with PCR-confirmed SARS-CoV-2 infection or an uninfected control (not recorded which). CDR3: CASSSLAGVPHNEQFF. Written as DNA, the CDR3 is TGTGCCAGCAGTTCACTCGCGGGAGTCCCCCACAATGAGCAGTTCTTC.